This T cell receptor beta chain was obtained from a study of beta chain features in type 1 diabetes. There was one heparinised blood draw per donor, averaging roughly 0.12 L. TCRB transcripts that were expressed got sequenced, as all of the isolated RNA had been reverse transcribed. TCRdb's copy holds only in-frame clones and misses some; the assay was immunoSEQ multiplex PCR. The sample holds around 240,000 clones, under 70% seen once. The CDR3 totals 15 residues. CDR1 and CDR2 (germline): SGDLS, YYNGEE. The J segment lost 1 base and the V segment lost 2 bases, leaving 1 base of the junction unmatched. To note about this clone: Other DNA sequences in the same sample also yield this CDR3.

This TCR derives from a man aged 25-45 years in good health. The sample was naive CD4+ T cells from blood. The rearrangement links TRBV9 to TRBJ2-1, with TRBD1 matching over 9 bases. This chain's CDR3 is CASSVGQGSYNEQFF. CDR3 nucleotide sequence: TGTGCCAGCAGCGTCGGACAGGGGTCCTACAATGAGCAGTTCTTC.